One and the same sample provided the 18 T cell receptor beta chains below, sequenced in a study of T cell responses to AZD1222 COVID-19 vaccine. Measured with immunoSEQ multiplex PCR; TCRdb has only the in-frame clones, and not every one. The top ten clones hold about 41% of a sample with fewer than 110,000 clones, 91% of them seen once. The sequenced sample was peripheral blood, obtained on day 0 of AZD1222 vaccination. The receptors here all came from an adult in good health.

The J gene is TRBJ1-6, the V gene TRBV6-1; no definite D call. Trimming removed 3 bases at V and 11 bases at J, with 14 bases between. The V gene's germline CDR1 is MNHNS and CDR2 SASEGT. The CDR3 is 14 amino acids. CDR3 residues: CASSEGGRFPPLHF. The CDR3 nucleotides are TGTGCCAGCAGTGAGGGTGGGCGATTTCCACCCCTCCACTTT.

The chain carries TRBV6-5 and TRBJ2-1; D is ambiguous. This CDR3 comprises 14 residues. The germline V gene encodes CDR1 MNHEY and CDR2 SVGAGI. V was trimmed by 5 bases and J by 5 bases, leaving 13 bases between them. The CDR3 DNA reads TGTGCCAGCAGTCCGCTGGCTTCCGACAATGAGCAGTTCTTC. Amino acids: CASSPLASDNEQFF.

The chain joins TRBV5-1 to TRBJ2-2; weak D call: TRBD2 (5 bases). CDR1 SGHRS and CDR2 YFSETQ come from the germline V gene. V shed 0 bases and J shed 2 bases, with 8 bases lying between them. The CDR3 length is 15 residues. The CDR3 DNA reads TGCGCCAGCAGCTTGGCCCTAGCCAACACCGGGGAGCTGTTTTTT. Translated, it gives CASSLALANTGELFF.

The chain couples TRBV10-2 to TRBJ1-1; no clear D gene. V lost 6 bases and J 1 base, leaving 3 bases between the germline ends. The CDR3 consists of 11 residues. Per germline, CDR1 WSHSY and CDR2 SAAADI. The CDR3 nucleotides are TGCGCCAGCAGCCAGAACACTGAAGCTTTCTTT. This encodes CASSQNTEAFF.

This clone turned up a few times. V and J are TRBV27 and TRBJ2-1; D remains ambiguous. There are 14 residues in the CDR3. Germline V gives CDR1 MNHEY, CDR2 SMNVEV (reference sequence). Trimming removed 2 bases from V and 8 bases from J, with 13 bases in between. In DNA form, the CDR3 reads TGTGCCAGCAGTTTAGGGCCCCCTACGGATGAGCAGTTCTTC. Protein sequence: CASSLGPPTDEQFF.

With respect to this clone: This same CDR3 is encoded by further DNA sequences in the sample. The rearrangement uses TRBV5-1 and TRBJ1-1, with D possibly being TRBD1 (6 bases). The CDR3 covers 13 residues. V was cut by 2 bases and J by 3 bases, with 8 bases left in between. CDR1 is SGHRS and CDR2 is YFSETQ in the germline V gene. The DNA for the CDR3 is TGCGCCAGCAGCTTTGGGGGCTACACTGAAGCTTTCTTT. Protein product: CASSFGGYTEAFF.

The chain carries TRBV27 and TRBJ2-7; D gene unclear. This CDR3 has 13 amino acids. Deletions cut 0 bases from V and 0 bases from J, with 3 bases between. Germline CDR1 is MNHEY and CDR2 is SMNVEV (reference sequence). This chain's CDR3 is CASSLSPSYEQYF. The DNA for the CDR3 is TGTGCCAGCAGTTTATCGCCCTCCTACGAGCAGTACTTC.

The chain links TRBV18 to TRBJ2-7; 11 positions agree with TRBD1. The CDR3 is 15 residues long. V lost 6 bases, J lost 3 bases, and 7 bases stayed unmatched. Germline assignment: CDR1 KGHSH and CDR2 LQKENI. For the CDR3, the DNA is TGTGCCAGCTCTCCCCCGGGACAGGGGGGCTACGAGCAGTACTTC. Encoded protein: CASSPPGQGGYEQYF.

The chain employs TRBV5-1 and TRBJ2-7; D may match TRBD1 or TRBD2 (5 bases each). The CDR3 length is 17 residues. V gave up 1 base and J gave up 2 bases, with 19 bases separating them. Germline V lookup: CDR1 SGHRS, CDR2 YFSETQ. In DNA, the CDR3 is TGCGCCAGCAGCTTGCAGGCTCTTGGGGGACCAACCTACGAGCAGTACTTC. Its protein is CASSLQALGGPTYEQYF.

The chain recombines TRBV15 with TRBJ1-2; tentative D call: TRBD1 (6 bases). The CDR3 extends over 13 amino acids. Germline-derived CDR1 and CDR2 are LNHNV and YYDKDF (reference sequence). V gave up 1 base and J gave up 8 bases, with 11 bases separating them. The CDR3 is CATSRAGGGGYTF. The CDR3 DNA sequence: TGTGCCACCAGCAGAGCCGGGGGGGGCGGCTACACCTTC.

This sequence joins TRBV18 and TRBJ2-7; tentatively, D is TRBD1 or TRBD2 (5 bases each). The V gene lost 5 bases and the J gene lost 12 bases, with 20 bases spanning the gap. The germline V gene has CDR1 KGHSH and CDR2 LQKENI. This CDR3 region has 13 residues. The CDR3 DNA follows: TGTGCCAGCTCAAATGGGACCCTAAATAGGCCGTACTTC. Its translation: CASSNGTLNRPYF.

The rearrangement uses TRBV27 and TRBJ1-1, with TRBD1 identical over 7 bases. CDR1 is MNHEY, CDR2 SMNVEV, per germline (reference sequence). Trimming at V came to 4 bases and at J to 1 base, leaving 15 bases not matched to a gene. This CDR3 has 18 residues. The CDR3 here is CASSSLIGRGMGNTEAFF. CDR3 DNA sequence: TGTGCCAGCAGTTCACTTATAGGCAGGGGGATGGGGAACACTGAAGCTTTCTTT.

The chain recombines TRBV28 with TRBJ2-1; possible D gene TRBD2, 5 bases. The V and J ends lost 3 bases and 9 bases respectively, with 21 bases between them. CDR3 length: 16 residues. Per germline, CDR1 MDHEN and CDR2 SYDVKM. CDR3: CASSFPKSGGFGEQFF. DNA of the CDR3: TGTGCCAGCAGTTTCCCCAAGTCCGGAGGTTTCGGTGAGCAGTTCTTC.

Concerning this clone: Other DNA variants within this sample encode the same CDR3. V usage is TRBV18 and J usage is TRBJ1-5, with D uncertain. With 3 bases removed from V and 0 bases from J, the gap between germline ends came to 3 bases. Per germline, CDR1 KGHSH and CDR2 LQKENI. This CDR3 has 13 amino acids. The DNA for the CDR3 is TGTGCCAGCTCACCGGGTAGCAATCAGCCCCAGCATTTT. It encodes CASSPGSNQPQHF.

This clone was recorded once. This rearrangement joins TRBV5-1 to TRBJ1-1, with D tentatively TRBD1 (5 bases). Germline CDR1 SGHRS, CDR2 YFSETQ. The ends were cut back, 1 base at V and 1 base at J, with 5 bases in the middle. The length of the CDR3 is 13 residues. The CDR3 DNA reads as TGCGCCAGCAGCTTGAGGGGGAACACTGAAGCTTTCTTT. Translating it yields CASSLRGNTEAFF.

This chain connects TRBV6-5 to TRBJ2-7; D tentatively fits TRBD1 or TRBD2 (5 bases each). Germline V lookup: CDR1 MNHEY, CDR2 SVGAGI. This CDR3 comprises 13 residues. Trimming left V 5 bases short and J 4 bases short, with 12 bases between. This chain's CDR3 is CASSRDRSYEQYF. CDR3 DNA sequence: TGTGCCAGCAGTCGGGACCGATCGTACGAGCAGTACTTC.

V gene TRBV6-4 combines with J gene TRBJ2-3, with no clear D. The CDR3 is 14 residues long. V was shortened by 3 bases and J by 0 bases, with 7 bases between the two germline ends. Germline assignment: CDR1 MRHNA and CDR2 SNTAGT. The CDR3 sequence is CASSDHFSTDTQYF. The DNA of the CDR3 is TGTGCCAGCAGTGATCATTTTAGCACAGATACGCAGTATTTT.

CDR3 amino acids: CASSRTYNEQFF. The DNA for the CDR3 is TGTGCCAGCAGCCGGACGTACAATGAGCAGTTCTTC. The rearrangement uses TRBV4-2 and TRBJ2-1; no firm D call. Germline V CDR1 and CDR2: LGHNA, YNFKEQ. V lost 4 bases to trimming and J lost 4 bases, with 5 bases between them. The CDR3 has 12 residues.